These T cell receptor beta chains were read from a single sample in a study of Tregs in tolerant kidney transplant recipients. Assay: immunoSEQ multiplex PCR; the TCRdb copy retains only in-frame clones and omits some. The data contain about 81,000 clones, about 91% of them singletons. The sequencing used CD4+ T cells from blood (PBMCs), collected 24 months after the transplant. These receptors came from a human patient who received a combined kidney and bone marrow transplant. Some T cells may trace back to the graft donor. The CDR3 runs from the conserved cysteine through the conserved F or W. Size values are once, few and many counts, or a class for expanded clones, and some rows have none.

16	TRBV18	NA	TRBJ1-3	CASSPLSASSGNTIYF
12	TRBV28	NA	TRBJ1-1	CASSLMWPEAFF
15	TRBV10-3	NA	TRBJ2-5	CAISETDRGWETQYF
15	TRBV5-4	NA	TRBJ2-3	CASSPASGRADTQYF
14	TRBV4-3	NA	TRBJ1-2	CASKVAGGAYGYTF
13	TRBV4-1	NA	TRBJ2-1	CASSPGVLGEQFF
18	TRBV7-2	NA	TRBJ2-3	CASSFGGLAGGITDTQYF
13	TRBV15	NA	TRBJ1-2	CATSKQGNYGYTF
15	TRBV4-1	NA	TRBJ2-7	CASTGRQGATYEQYF
17	TRBV7-6	NA	TRBJ2-4	CASSSRSGVLAKNIQYF
16	TRBV5-1	NA	TRBJ2-2	CASSLQGTQNTGELFF
11	TRBV29-1	NA	TRBJ1-2	CSVESGGGYTF
14	TRBV6-5	NA	TRBJ2-4	CASSGSIAKNIQYF
18	TRBV29-1	NA	TRBJ2-1	CSVVWFLAGKSSYNEQFF
16	TRBV4-2	few	TRBJ2-7	CASSQALLAGEYEQYF
15	TRBV4-1	NA	TRBJ2-3	CASSGTSGTTDTQYF
20	TRBV7-8	NA	TRBJ2-5	CASSLSTKSGLAGVRETQYF
14	TRBV19	NA	TRBJ1-5	CASSKDSRNQPQHF
13	TRBV19	NA	TRBJ1-2	CASSTGLRVWYTF
14	TRBV14	NA	TRBJ2-7	CASSQVGGAYEQYF
15	TRBV14	NA	TRBJ2-1	CASSQGWSSYNEQFF
13	TRBV11-3	once	TRBJ1-2	CASSLRGNYGYTF
16	TRBV7-2	NA	TRBJ2-1	CASSTRPFSSYNEQFF
15	TRBV7-2	NA	TRBJ2-7	CASSLQTGGALEQYF
14	TRBV6-4	NA	TRBJ2-2	CASRRGSGTGELFF
14	TRBV9	NA	TRBJ2-5	CASSTSRGLETQYF
16	TRBV2	NA	TRBJ2-1	CASRGWGGIAYNEQFF
15	TRBV18	NA	TRBJ2-5	CASSLLLAVQETQYF
14	TRBV7-2	NA	TRBJ1-5	CASSPSNRGQPQHF
14	TRBV19	NA	TRBJ2-7	CASSILDSPYEQYF
15	TRBV11-1	NA	TRBJ2-2	CASSSTSLDTGELFF
16	TRBV5-1	NA	TRBJ2-3	CASSLVGAGGTDTQYF
15	TRBV7-9	NA	TRBJ2-7	CASSLGRSREGEQYF
15	TRBV6-5	NA	TRBJ2-3	CASKSGLALRDTQYF
15	TRBV7-6	NA	TRBJ2-1	CASSPGSGHYNEQFF
14	TRBV7-9	NA	TRBJ2-7	CASSLTGGSYEQYF
15	TRBV2	NA	TRBJ2-5	CASNRLAGASETQYF
13	TRBV27	NA	TRBJ1-2	CASSLDRNYGYTF
15	TRBV7-6	NA	TRBJ2-1	CASSHGLADNNEQFF
15	TRBV5-1	NA	TRBJ2-1	CASSLGGREVNEQFF
15	TRBV10-3	NA	TRBJ2-1	CAISGSLAGGNEQFF
13	TRBV5-1	NA	TRBJ2-7	CASSPVRGYEQYF
16	TRBV27	NA	TRBJ1-5	CASRPRDTGQSQPQHF
17	TRBV7-9	NA	TRBJ2-2	CASSLRGDRRNTGELFF
13	TRBV5-1	NA	TRBJ2-7	CASSPGHYFKQYF